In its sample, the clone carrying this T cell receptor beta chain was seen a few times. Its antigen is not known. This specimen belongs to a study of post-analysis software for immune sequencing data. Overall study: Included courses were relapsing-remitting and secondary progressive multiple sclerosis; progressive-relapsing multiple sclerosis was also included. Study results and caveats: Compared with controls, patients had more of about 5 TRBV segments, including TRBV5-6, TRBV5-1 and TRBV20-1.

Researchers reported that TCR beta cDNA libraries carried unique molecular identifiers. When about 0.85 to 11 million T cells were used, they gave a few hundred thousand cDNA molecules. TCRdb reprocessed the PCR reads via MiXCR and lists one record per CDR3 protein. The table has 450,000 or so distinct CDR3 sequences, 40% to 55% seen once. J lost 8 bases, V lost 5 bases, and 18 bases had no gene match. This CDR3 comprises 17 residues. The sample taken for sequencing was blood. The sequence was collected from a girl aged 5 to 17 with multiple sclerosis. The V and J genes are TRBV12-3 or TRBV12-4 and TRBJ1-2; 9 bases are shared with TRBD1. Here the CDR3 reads CASSHGTGFSRKGGYTF. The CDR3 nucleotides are TGTGCCAGCAGTCACGGGACAGGGTTTTCCCGGAAGGGGGGCTACACCTTC.